These T cell receptor beta chains were read from a single sample in a study of T cell responses to AZD1222 COVID-19 vaccine. Clones were read by immunoSEQ multiplex PCR, and TCRdb kept only the in-frame ones, dropping some. Here the sample spans about 180,000 clones, 88% being singletons. The material sequenced was peripheral blood, taken on day 0 of AZD1222 vaccination. The receptors come from an adult in good health. CDR3s include the opening cysteine and the closing phenylalanine or tryptophan. The D gene is left open where the match is weak. Only part of the rows carry a size: once, few, many, or a class if the clone is expanded.

cdr3_length | j_call | v_call | clone_size | d_call | cdr3_nt | cdr3_aa
15 | TRBJ2-1 | TRBV19 | . | . | TGTGCCAGTACTAAGGAGGCTGTTTCCTACAATGAGCAGTTCTTC | CASTKEAVSYNEQFF
17 | TRBJ2-3 | TRBV7-3 | medium-sized | TRBD1 | TGTGCCAGCAGCTTAAACACAGGGGGCAGGGGAACAGATACGCAGTATTTT | CASSLNTGGRGTDTQYF
16 | TRBJ2-3 | TRBV5-4 | . | TRBD1 | TGTGCCAGCAGCTTGTTTGCCAGGGGGAGCACAGATACGCAGTATTTT | CASSLFARGSTDTQYF
14 | TRBJ2-5 | TRBV19 | . | TRBD2 | TGTGCCAGTAGACCACTAGCGGGAGGGGAGACCCAGTACTTC | CASRPLAGGETQYF
11 | TRBJ2-7 | TRBV27 | . | . | TGTGCCAGCAGGTCTAGCTACGAGCAGTACTTC | CASRSSYEQYF
13 | TRBJ1-1 | TRBV10-3 | . | TRBD1 | TGTGCCATCACTCGGGACAGCGGAGCTGAAGCTTTCTTT | CAITRDSGAEAFF
13 | TRBJ1-6 | TRBV12-3/TRBV12-4 | . | . | TGTGCCAGCAGCCGACAGTATAATTCACCCCTCCACTTT | CASSRQYNSPLHF
17 | TRBJ2-3 | TRBV13 | . | . | TGTGCCAGCAGCTTAACTAGCAGACGGGGACAACGGGATACGCAGTATTTT | CASSLTSRRGQRDTQYF
16 | TRBJ1-6 | TRBV3-1/TRBV3-2 | . | . | TGTGCCAGCAGCCTCACCCTCGGGACATTCCATTCACCCCTCCACTTT | CASSLTLGTFHSPLHF
14 | TRBJ1-3 | TRBV5-1 | . | . | TGCGCCAGCAGCTTGGGGCTCTCTGGAAACACCATATATTTT | CASSLGLSGNTIYF
13 | TRBJ2-1 | TRBV3-1/TRBV3-2 | . | . | TGTGCCAGCAGCCAGAACTCCCTTAATGAGCAGTTCTTC | CASSQNSLNEQFF
18 | TRBJ1-6 | TRBV4-1 | . | TRBD1 | TGCGCCAGCAGCCAAGTAGGGACAGTCGTACCTATGGGATCACCCCTCCACTTT | CASSQVGTVVPMGSPLHF
15 | TRBJ2-2 | TRBV5-1 | . | TRBD1 | TGCGCCAGTTTCCCCGGGACAGCGAACACCGGGGAGCTGTTTTTT | CASFPGTANTGELFF
16 | TRBJ2-7 | TRBV6-2/TRBV6-3 | . | TRBD2 | TGTGCCAGCAGTGACCCGGGACTAGCGGGGTCCTACGAGCAGTACTTC | CASSDPGLAGSYEQYF
13 | TRBJ2-5 | TRBV18 | . | . | TGTGCCAGCTCACAGACAGTCCAAGAGACCCAGTACTTC | CASSQTVQETQYF
17 | TRBJ1-2 | TRBV23-1 | . | TRBD1 | TGCGCCAGCAGTCAACCTGAGGGACAGGGACTTGGGTATGGCTACACCTTC | CASSQPEGQGLGYGYTF
15 | TRBJ2-7 | TRBV7-6 | . | . | TGTGCCAGCAGCTTAGCCCAGAGTGGATCCTACGAGCAGTACTTC | CASSLAQSGSYEQYF
16 | TRBJ2-5 | TRBV3-1/TRBV3-2 | . | . | TGTGCCAGCAGCCAAGGGAGGTGGCGCAGGGAAGAGACCCAGTACTTC | CASSQGRWRREETQYF
13 | TRBJ2-1 | TRBV4-2 | . | . | TGTGCCAGCAGCCAAGTACGTAAAAATGAGCAGTTCTTC | CASSQVRKNEQFF
13 | TRBJ1-1 | TRBV7-9 | . | . | TGTGCCAGCAGCTCGCCTGGAACAGATGAAGCTTTCTTT | CASSSPGTDEAFF
16 | TRBJ1-5 | TRBV5-5 | . | . | TGTGCCAGCAGCCATCGTGAGGGTTTGGCCAATCAGCCCCAGCATTTT | CASSHREGLANQPQHF
14 | TRBJ1-5 | TRBV15 | . | . | TGTGCCACCAGCCGCCGGGGCTCCAATCAGCCCCAGCATTTT | CATSRRGSNQPQHF
13 | TRBJ2-2 | TRBV5-4 | few | . | TGTGCCAGCAGGCCCTTTTTGAGCGGGGAGCTGTTTTTT | CASRPFLSGELFF
14 | TRBJ1-5 | TRBV4-1 | . | . | TGCGCCAGCAGCCAAATACAGGCTAATCAGCCCCAGCATTTT | CASSQIQANQPQHF
15 | TRBJ1-4 | TRBV28 | . | . | TGTGCCAGCAGTTCCCCAGGGGAGGGCGGAGAAAAACTGTTTTTT | CASSSPGEGGEKLFF
12 | TRBJ2-7 | TRBV30 | . | . | TGTGCCTGGATGGCACGGAGCTACGAGCAGTACTTC | CAWMARSYEQYF
15 | TRBJ2-1 | TRBV9 | many | TRBD1 | TGTGCCAGCAGCCCATCAGGGGGCGTCGGCAATGAGCAGTTCTTC | CASSPSGGVGNEQFF
14 | TRBJ2-1 | TRBV5-1 | . | TRBD2 | TGCGCCAGCAGCTCGATGACTAGCGGGGATGAGCAGTTCTTC | CASSSMTSGDEQFF
15 | TRBJ2-3 | TRBV5-1 | . | . | TGCGCCAGCAGCTTTCGCGGGGTCGAGAGGGATACGCAGTATTTT | CASSFRGVERDTQYF
15 | TRBJ2-1 | TRBV30 | . | TRBD1 | TGTGCCTGGAGTGAAGGGACAGGGGGTCACAATGAGCAGTTCTTC | CAWSEGTGGHNEQFF
14 | TRBJ1-1 | TRBV19 | . | TRBD1 | TGTGCCAGTAGTATAGAGGGCAGGGGGCCTGAAGCTTTCTTT | CASSIEGRGPEAFF
14 | TRBJ1-2 | TRBV27 | . | . | TGTGCCAGCAGTTTTTCGGGAAAGGGGGATGGCTACACCTTC | CASSFSGKGDGYTF
14 | TRBJ1-5 | TRBV18 | . | . | TGTGCCAGCTCACCGGGGTGGGGGGATCAGCCCCAGCATTTT | CASSPGWGDQPQHF
16 | TRBJ2-1 | TRBV7-9 | . | . | TGTGCCAGCAGCCATAGAAGTCCCAGCTCCTACAATGAGCAGTTCTTC | CASSHRSPSSYNEQFF
14 | TRBJ1-1 | TRBV30 | . | . | TGTGCCTGTGGCGTGAGGGGCCGGGGCACTGAAGCTTTCTTT | CACGVRGRGTEAFF
17 | TRBJ1-1 | TRBV19 | . | TRBD1 | TGTGCCAGTAGAACGATACGGGACAGGGGGCGAGTCACTGAAGCTTTCTTT | CASRTIRDRGRVTEAFF
14 | TRBJ2-7 | TRBV19 | many | . | TGTGCCAGTACCCAAAGAGGTTGGGACGGCGAGCAGTACTTC | CASTQRGWDGEQYF
16 | TRBJ2-2 | TRBV4-2 | . | TRBD1 | TGTGCCAGCAGCCAAGCCCCGACAGGGGGCGCCGGGGAGCTGTTTTTT | CASSQAPTGGAGELFF
11 | TRBJ1-1 | TRBV2 | . | . | TGTGCCAGTTCCGAGCCCGTCGAAGCTTTCTTT | CASSEPVEAFF
15 | TRBJ1-1 | TRBV10-3 | . | TRBD1 | TGTGCCATCTCGGACAGGGCTGATTTTACCACTGAAGCTTTCTTT | CAISDRADFTTEAFF
15 | TRBJ1-2 | TRBV5-4 | once | . | TGTGCCAGCAGCCCTGGGCAACTATCTAACTATGGCTACACCTTC | CASSPGQLSNYGYTF
11 | TRBJ1-2 | TRBV12-3/TRBV12-4 | . | . | TGTGCCAGCAGTCCGAGCGATGGCTACACCTTC | CASSPSDGYTF
16 | TRBJ1-4 | TRBV6-5 | . | . | TGTGCCAGCAGTTACTTTAATCCGCAGGGGAGAGAAAAACTGTTTTTT | CASSYFNPQGREKLFF
14 | TRBJ1-5 | TRBV19 | . | . | TGTGCCAGTAGTATAGTAAATAGCAATCAGCCCCAGCATTTT | CASSIVNSNQPQHF